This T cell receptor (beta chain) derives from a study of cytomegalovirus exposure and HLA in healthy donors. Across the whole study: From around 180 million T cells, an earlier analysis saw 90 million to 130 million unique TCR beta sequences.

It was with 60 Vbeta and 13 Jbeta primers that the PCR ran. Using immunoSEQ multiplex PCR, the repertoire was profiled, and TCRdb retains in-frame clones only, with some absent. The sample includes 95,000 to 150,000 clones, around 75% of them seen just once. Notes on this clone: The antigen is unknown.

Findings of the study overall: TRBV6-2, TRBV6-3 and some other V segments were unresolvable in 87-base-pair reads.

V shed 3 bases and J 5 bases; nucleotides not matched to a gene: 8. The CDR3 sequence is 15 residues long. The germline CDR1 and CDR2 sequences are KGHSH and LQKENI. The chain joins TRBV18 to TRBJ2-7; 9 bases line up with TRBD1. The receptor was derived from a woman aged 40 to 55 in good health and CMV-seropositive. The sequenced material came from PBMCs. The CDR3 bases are TGTGCCAGCTCACCGCTTACAGGGGGCGCGGACGAGCAGTACTTC. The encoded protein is CASSPLTGGADEQYF.